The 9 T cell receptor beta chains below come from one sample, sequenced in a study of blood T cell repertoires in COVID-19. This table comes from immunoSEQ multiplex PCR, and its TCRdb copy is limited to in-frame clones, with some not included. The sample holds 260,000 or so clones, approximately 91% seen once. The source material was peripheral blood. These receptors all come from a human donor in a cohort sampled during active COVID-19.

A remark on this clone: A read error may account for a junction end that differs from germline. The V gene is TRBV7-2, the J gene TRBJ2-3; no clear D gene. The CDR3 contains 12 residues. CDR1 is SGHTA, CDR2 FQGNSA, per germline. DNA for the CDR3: TGCGCCAGCAGCTCCGTTCTGTATACGCAGTATTTT. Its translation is CASSSVLYTQYF. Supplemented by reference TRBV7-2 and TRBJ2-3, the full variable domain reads GAGVSQSPSNKVTEKGKDVELRCDPISGHTALYWYRQSLGQGLEFLIYFQGNSAPDKSGLPSDRFSAERTGGSVSTLTIQRTQQEDSAVYLCASSSVLYTQYFGPGTRLTVL.

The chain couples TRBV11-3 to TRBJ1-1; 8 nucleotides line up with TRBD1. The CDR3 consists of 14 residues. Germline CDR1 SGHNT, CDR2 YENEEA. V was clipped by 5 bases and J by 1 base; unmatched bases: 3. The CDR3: CASSPGTGNTEAFF. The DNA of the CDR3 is TGTGCCAGCAGCCCCGGGACAGGGAACACTGAAGCTTTCTTT.

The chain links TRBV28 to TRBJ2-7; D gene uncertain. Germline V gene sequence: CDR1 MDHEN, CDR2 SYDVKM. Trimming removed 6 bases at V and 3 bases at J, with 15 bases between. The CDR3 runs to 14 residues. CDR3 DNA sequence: TGTGCCAGCAGCCGTTTAGGCGGAAACTACGAGCAGTACTTC. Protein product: CASSRLGGNYEQYF. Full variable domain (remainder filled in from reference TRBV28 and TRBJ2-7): DVKVTQSSRYLVKRTGEKVFLECVQDMDHENMFWYRQDPGLGLRLIYFSYDVKMKEKGDIPEGYSVSREKKERFSLILESASTNQTSMYLCASSRLGGNYEQYFGPGTRLTVT.

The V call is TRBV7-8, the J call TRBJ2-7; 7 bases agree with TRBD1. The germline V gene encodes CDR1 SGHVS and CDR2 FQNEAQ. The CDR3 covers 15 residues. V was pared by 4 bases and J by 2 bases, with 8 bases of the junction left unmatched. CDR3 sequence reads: CASSSRQGATYEQYF. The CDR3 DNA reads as TGTGCCAGCAGCTCAAGACAGGGTGCAACCTACGAGCAGTACTTC.

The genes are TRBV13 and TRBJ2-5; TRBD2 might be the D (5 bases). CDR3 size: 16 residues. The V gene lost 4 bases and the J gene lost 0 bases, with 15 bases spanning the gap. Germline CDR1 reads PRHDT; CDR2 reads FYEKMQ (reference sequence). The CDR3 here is CASSSGVQRDQETQYF. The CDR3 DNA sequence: TGTGCCAGCAGCTCGGGCGTCCAGAGGGACCAAGAGACCCAGTACTTC.

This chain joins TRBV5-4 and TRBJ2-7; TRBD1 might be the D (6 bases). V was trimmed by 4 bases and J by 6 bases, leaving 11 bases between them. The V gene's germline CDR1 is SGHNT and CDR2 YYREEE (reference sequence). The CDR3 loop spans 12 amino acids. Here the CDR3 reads CASSRDTAEQYF. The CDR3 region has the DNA TGTGCCAGCAGCCGGGACACCGCCGAGCAGTACTTC.

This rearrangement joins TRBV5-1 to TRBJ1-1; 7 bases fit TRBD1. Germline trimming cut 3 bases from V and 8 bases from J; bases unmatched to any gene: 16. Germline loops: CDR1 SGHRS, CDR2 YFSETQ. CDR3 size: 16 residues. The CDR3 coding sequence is TGCGCCAGCAGCTCCTCCGGGACAGACTTGATGACGGAAGCTTTCTTT. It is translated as CASSSSGTDLMTEAFF.

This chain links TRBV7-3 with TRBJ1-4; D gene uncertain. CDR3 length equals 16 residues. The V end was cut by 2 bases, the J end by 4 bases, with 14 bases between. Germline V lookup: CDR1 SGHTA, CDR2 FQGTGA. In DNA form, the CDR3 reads TGTGCCAGCAGCTTACAAGGTGGGCTGCTTAATGAAAAACTGTTTTTT. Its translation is CASSLQGGLLNEKLFF.

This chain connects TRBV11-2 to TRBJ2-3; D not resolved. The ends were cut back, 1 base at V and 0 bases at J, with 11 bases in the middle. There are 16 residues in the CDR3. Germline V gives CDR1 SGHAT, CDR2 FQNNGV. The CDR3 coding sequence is TGTGCCAGCAGCTTAGCTCAGAAGGAGAGCACAGATACGCAGTATTTT. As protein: CASSLAQKESTDTQYF.